This TCR beta chain was sequenced for a study of T cells after posttransplantation cyclophosphamide (dated by TCRdb to about 2016). Notes on the research overall: T cell repertoire reconstitution was tracked by TRB sequencing after myeloablative bone marrow transplantation in which posttransplantation cyclophosphamide was used as GVHD prophylaxis. In 3 patients, up to roughly 3 additional blood samples taken between 2 and 5.2 years after transplant also underwent TRB sequencing, as did pretransplant blood from 4 patients. Blood from all 35 or so PTCy patients who had 1-year posttransplant specimens underwent TRB sequencing. Public TRB sequences were queried against a database of over 3,600 sequences associated with responses to pathogens, tumor antigens, self-antigens and alloantigens. Samples from 35 to 45 PTCy-treated patients, along with samples from some 16 of their related bone marrow donors, underwent antigen receptor sequencing. Because TRA and TRB clonality correlated tightly in roughly nine samples, the subsequent TCR analyses were limited to TRB only.

The CDR3 runs 14 amino acids, cysteine and phenylalanine included. Just CDR3 DNA is preserved here, 42 bases in frame from base 1. From the germline V gene, CDR1 is SGHTA and CDR2 is FQGNSA. V gives up 1 base and J gives up 4 bases, and the segment between their germline ends measures 8 bases. TRB sequencing used genomic DNA with the immunoSEQ assay at survey resolution or the hsTCRB kit. In the authors' own workflow: The immunoSEQ software handled initial read processing, and the LymphoSeq R package was used for repertoire analyses. Clonality was computed as 1 minus normalized Shannon entropy, and a Gini coefficient was also calculated for each TRB dataset. To infer phenotypes in unsorted samples, TRB sequences from sorted subsets of the recipient or donor were mapped onto the unsorted samples of the same recipient. TCRdb limited this immuneACCESS table to in-frame rearrangements with V and J called. A share of clones is missing; checked studies link under half to unresolved V genes, and the rest is unexplained. D and trimming were read from the DNA, whereas the V and J calls and clone size are those reported in that table. This sample holds over 20,000 clones in total, without any singletons. The ten largest clones capture 1.5% of the sample.

The table lists this clone with many counts. The antigen it binds to is not known. Base quality data are lacking; no much larger clone is found one base away. Related bone marrow donors provided peripheral blood samples on the day of marrow donation. Mononuclear cells from peripheral blood and bone marrow were separated by Ficoll-Hypaque density centrifugation and then cryopreserved. What the authors observed across the whole study: The TRB repertoires of T cells infiltrating skin or the GI tract showed only limited overlap with the TRB repertoires found in blood. Across approximately 41 patients, TRB clonality was highly associated with recipient CMV seropositivity and CMV reactivation, and PTCy diversity was similar to diversity in CNI/methotrexate controls. Donor-recipient similarity was low at 1-2 months but increased during the first year, and donor CD8+ memory clones often dominated later blood repertoires.

The chain is assembled from TRBV7-2 and TRBJ2-1, with no D gene named confidently. This sequence originates from a man aged 45 to 65 in good health, CMV-negative, and a related stem cell transplant donor. Sequenced input: PBMCs. The CDR3 reads CASSLVGSYNEQFF. The DNA is TGTGCCAGCAGCTTAGTGGGCAGTTACAATGAGCAGTTCTTC.